Each of the 19 T cell receptor beta chains below was sequenced from the same sample in a study of T-cell reconstitution after alpha-beta-depleted transplantation in children. During its preparation, the TCRbeta library received unique molecular identifiers. MiXCR was run by TCRdb on the PCR reads, yielding one entry per CDR3 protein. In the table there are around 380,000 distinct CDR3 sequences, roughly a tenth of which are singletons. Sequencing used PBMCs from the stem cell graft donor, obtained from the stem cell graft. The receptor source for this set is a human donor who donated a stem cell graft to a child with acute myeloid leukemia.

The chain is built from TRBV25-1 and TRBJ2-3; 9 positions match TRBD2. Losses at the gene ends were 0 bases for V and 2 bases for J; bases not matched to a gene: 6. The CDR3 consists of 17 residues. Per germline, CDR1 MGHDK and CDR2 SYGVNS. CDR3 sequence reads: CASSEYFASGDTDTQYF. The CDR3 coding sequence is TGTGCCAGCAGTGAATATTTCGCTAGCGGGGACACAGATACGCAGTATTTT.

There are a few counts of this clonotype. This chain links TRBV12-3 or TRBV12-4 with TRBJ2-2; a weak D match, TRBD1 (5 bases). Trimming took 5 bases from V and 0 from J, leaving 22 bases between them. The length of the CDR3 is 19 residues. CDR3 sequence: CASSPLTETVYANTGELFF. CDR3 nucleotides: TGTGCCAGCAGTCCGCTGACAGAGACCGTTTACGCGAACACCGGGGAGCTGTTTTTT.

The chain links TRBV5-1 to TRBJ2-5, with TRBD2 identical over 12 bases. The germline V gene has CDR1 SGHRS and CDR2 YFSETQ. J was trimmed by 5 bases and V by 4 bases; bases with no gene match: 6. The CDR3 is made up of 15 amino acids. The CDR3, as DNA: TGCGCCAGCAGCCCCGGGACTAGCGGGTTCGAGACCCAGTACTTC. Translating it yields CASSPGTSGFETQYF.

This chain connects TRBV5-1 to TRBJ2-5, with TRBD2 identical over 9 bases. Germline CDR1 reads SGHRS; CDR2 reads YFSETQ. The CDR3 contains 15 residues. Trimming cost V 0 bases and J 2 bases; bases outside gene matches: 2. The CDR3 region is CASSLVLAGQETQYF. DNA for the CDR3: TGCGCCAGCAGCTTGGTTCTAGCGGGGCAAGAGACCCAGTACTTC.

Ten or more counts support this clonotype. The V call is TRBV9, the J call TRBJ2-1; 7 bases match TRBD1. Unmatched junction bases numbered 11, after V lost 7 bases and J lost 10 bases. From germline, CDR1 is SGDLS and CDR2 YYNGEE. This CDR3 has 13 residues. This chain's CDR3 is CASALYRGGEQFF. CDR3 coding DNA: TGTGCCAGCGCCTTATACAGGGGTGGCGAGCAGTTCTTC.

This clonotype has at least ten counts. The V call is TRBV20-1, the J call TRBJ2-7; 9 positions agree with TRBD2. Germline V lookup: CDR1 DFQATT, CDR2 SNEGSKA (reference sequence). Trimming removed 3 bases from V and 4 bases from J; junction bases left unmatched: 10. The CDR3 extends over 15 amino acids. The CDR3 region is CSARSLAGDGYEQYF. As DNA, the CDR3 is TGCAGTGCTAGGTCACTAGCGGGTGATGGGTACGAGCAGTACTTC.

This clonotype was found many times. V gene TRBV9 combines with J gene TRBJ2-5, with D perhaps matching TRBD1 (6 bases). V dropped 2 bases and J dropped 1 base, with 12 bases sitting between them. Germline V gives CDR1 SGDLS, CDR2 YYNGEE. The CDR3 sequence is 15 residues long. The CDR3 loop is CASSVGRGFQETQYF. In nucleotides, the CDR3 is TGTGCCAGCAGCGTGGGCAGGGGCTTCCAAGAGACCCAGTACTTC. The full variable domain, rest sourced from reference TRBV9 and TRBJ2-5, is DSGVTQTPKHLITATGQRVTLRCSPRSGDLSVYWYQQSLDQGLQFLIQYYNGEERAKGNILERFSAQQFPDLHSELNLSSLELGDSALYFCASSVGRGFQETQYFGPGTRLLVL.

This chain connects TRBV24-1 to TRBJ2-1, with 9 bases lining up with TRBD1. The junction had 7 bases not matched to a gene; V was cut back by 3 bases and J by 8 bases. The CDR3 sequence is 15 residues long. Per the germline V gene, CDR1 is KGHDR and CDR2 is SFDVKD. The CDR3 loop reads CATSDRGQGRDEQFF. As DNA, the CDR3 is TGTGCCACCAGTGATCGTGGACAGGGGAGGGATGAGCAGTTCTTC.

The chain couples TRBV30 to TRBJ2-4, with 8 bases identical to TRBD1. The CDR3 is 14 amino acids. The V segment lost 5 bases and the J segment 2 bases; nucleotides outside the gene matches: 5. Per germline, CDR1 GTSNPN and CDR2 SVGIG (reference sequence). In nucleotides, the CDR3 is TGTGCCTGGGGAGACAGGGGTACCAAAAACATTCAGTACTTC. As protein: CAWGDRGTKNIQYF.

This clonotype was counted a few times. This CDR3 reads CSARHSVNQETQYF. DNA for the CDR3: TGCAGTGCTAGGCATAGCGTAAACCAAGAGACCCAGTACTTC. This sequence joins TRBV20-1 and TRBJ2-5, with TRBD2 as a possible D gene (5 bases). V was clipped by 3 bases and J by 0 bases, with 11 bases between them. Germline V gene data show CDR1 as DFQATT and CDR2 as SNEGSKA (reference sequence). This CDR3 is 14 amino acids long.

This clonotype was observed many times. The rearrangement joins TRBV6-1 to TRBJ2-5; D possibly matches TRBD1 or TRBD2 (5 bases each). Between the trimmed V and J ends, which lost 2 bases and 14 bases, there was a span of 21 bases. Germline CDR1 is MNHNS and CDR2 is SASEGT. The CDR3 contains 14 residues. CDR3 sequence reads: CASSELGTQTVKYF. CDR3 coding DNA: TGTGCCAGCAGTGAACTGGGGACCCAGACGGTTAAATACTTC.

There are many counts of this clonotype. The rearrangement joins TRBV4-1 to TRBJ1-1; no clear D. Germline-derived CDR1 and CDR2 are MGHRA and YSYEKL. V was clipped by 7 bases and J by 6 bases, with 21 bases between them. CDR3 length: 15 residues. CDR3 in DNA: TGCGCCAGCACCCGAAGCGGGCGTTCGGAGCCTGAAGCTTTCTTT. Translating gives CASTRSGRSEPEAFF.

Ten or more counts support this clonotype. This chain joins TRBV20-1 and TRBJ1-2, with 9 positions matching TRBD1. The CDR3 has 18 amino acids. Germline V gene lookup returns CDR1 DFQATT and CDR2 SNEGSKA (reference sequence). V lost 0 bases, J lost 0 bases, and 11 bases stayed unmatched. The CDR3 bases are TGCAGTGCTAGAGATTTATTCGGACAGGGGTCGCCTAACTATGGCTACACCTTC. Protein product: CSARDLFGQGSPNYGYTF.

This clonotype occurred many times. The chain has TRBV9 and TRBJ2-2; D ambiguous. CDR3 length equals 14 residues. Trimming removed 4 bases at V and 8 bases at J, with 15 bases between. CDR1 and CDR2 (germline): SGDLS, YYNGEE. The CDR3 region is CASSPSAAEGELFF. The CDR3 DNA follows: TGTGCCAGCAGCCCCAGTGCGGCTGAGGGGGAGCTGTTTTTT.

The CDR3 region has the DNA TGTGCCATCCTGAAAGCGACAGGCGGTGGAGAGACCCAGTACTTC. This gives the protein CAILKATGGGETQYF. The J gene is TRBJ2-5, the V gene TRBV10-3, with a tentative D call TRBD1 (6 bases). The CDR3 length is 15 residues. The V gene lost 8 bases and the J gene lost 4 bases, with 20 bases spanning the gap. In germline, CDR1 is ENHRY, CDR2 SYGVKD.

V gene TRBV6-8 combines with J gene TRBJ2-4; TRBD2 matches 8 bases. Unmatched junction bases numbered 9, after V lost 11 bases and J lost 0 bases. The CDR3 has 15 amino acids. From germline, CDR1 is MNHGY and CDR2 SAAAGT. The CDR3 protein is CAWNGGGSAKNIQYF. CDR3 in DNA: TGTGCCTGGAACGGGGGGGGATCAGCCAAAAACATTCAGTACTTC.

The genes are TRBV6-1 and TRBJ2-3; 9 bases line up with TRBD1. In germline, CDR1 is MNHNS, CDR2 SASEGT. The CDR3 length is 14 residues. Trimming removed 4 bases from V and 6 bases from J; junction bases left unmatched: 5. CDR3 protein: CASSVRQGVDTQYF. As DNA, the CDR3 is TGTGCCAGCAGTGTGCGACAGGGGGTGGATACGCAGTATTTT.

The chain combines TRBV5-1 with TRBJ2-2; the D gene could be TRBD1 or TRBD2 (5 bases each). Germline values: CDR1 SGHRS, CDR2 YFSETQ. This CDR3 contains 17 residues. The germline V and J ends were trimmed by 0 bases and 6 bases, with 18 bases remaining between them. The DNA for the CDR3 is TGCGCCAGCAGCTTGGTTCGGGGCAGGGCTATCTCCGGGGAGCTGTTTTTT. Translating it yields CASSLVRGRAISGELFF.

In its sample, this clonotype was seen a few times. The chain employs TRBV6-2 or TRBV6-3 and TRBJ2-7, with 15 bases that match TRBD2. The CDR3 spans 17 residues. With 10 bases clipped from V and 1 base from J, the junction kept 11 bases outside the gene matches. Germline assignment: CDR1 MNHEY and CDR2 SVGEGT. For the CDR3, the DNA is TGTGCCACCGCCTGGACTAGCGGGAGGGCCGTGTCCTACGAGCAGTACTTC. It encodes CATAWTSGRAVSYEQYF.